This T cell receptor (beta chain) was found in a study of Ad26.COV2.S vaccination and SARS-CoV-2 variants (dated by TCRdb to 2020 to 2022). In terms of the full investigation: Donors in the vaccine arm were drawn from COV1001, a multicentre, randomized, double-blind, placebo-controlled phase I-IIa trial testing Ad26.COV2.S in healthy adults. Ad26.COV2.S was administered intramuscularly at a dose of 5x10^10 or 1x10^11 viral particles, either as one shot or as two shots given 56 days apart. TCRbeta repertoire sequencing served as the tool for gauging how specific and how broad the SARS-CoV-2-reactive T cell receptors were following Ad26.COV2.S vaccination. A total of 32 samples were included in the TCR-sequenced set, comprising about 20 Ad26.COV2.S vaccine recipients, 5 placebo recipients and 8 SARS-CoV-2 convalescent individuals. Participants in the trial were split at random into five groups of five each, receiving low-dose or high-dose Ad26.COV2.S once or twice, or else placebo on both occasions. Investigators did not know the trial group allocation while performing experiments and assessing outcomes.

Relative to germline, V is missing 2 bases and J is missing 1 base, with 5 bases of the junction outside any gene match. Sequences LGHNA (CDR1) and YSLEER (CDR2) are obtained from the germline V gene. Including the terminal cysteine and phenylalanine, the CDR3 comprises 16 residues. Only CDR3 DNA is held: 48 bases, read in frame from base 1. On the study overall, not on this receptor specifically: After vaccination, spike-specific CD8+ and CD4+ T cell responses were reported to show substantial breadth. Non-spike TCR breadth was comparable between vaccine and placebo recipients, consistent with the vaccine containing only spike. The authors noted that the TCR breadth and depth analyses may have underestimated total T cell responses. The study was not powered for comparison of responses between vaccine doses or regimens. Ad26.COV2.S recipients had higher spike-specific TCR breadth than placebo recipients (P = 0.0014).

The sample's treatment or condition, from its label and the paper: some 20 received Ad26.COV2.S at low or high dose, single or two shots; about five received placebo; per-sample allocation not given. Repertoires of vaccine and placebo recipients were sequenced from samples taken on day 63 after the first injection. In Cohort 1b, about 27 adults aged 18-55 years were enrolled at a single site in Boston, USA, between 29 July and 7 August 2020. Ad26.COV2.S was a replication-incompetent adenovirus type 26 vector expressing a prefusion-stabilized SARS-CoV-2 spike protein from the original Wuhan strain. The immunoSEQ Assay was used to sequence TCRbeta CDR3 regions. After extraction, genomic DNA underwent amplification by bias-controlled multiplex PCR, followed by high-throughput sequencing. Concerning the study's data processing: Collapsing and filtering of sequences were performed to quantify the absolute abundance of each unique TCRbeta CDR3 region. T cell fraction was estimated by normalization of TCRbeta template counts to usable DNA, with usable DNA being measured through amplification of reference genes present in all nucleated cells. Repertoire TCRs were annotated as SARS-CoV-2-specific by exact matching of V gene, CDR3 amino acid sequence and J gene to a known reactive TCR set. The reference SARS-CoV-2 TCR set came from MIRA and was filtered for enrichment in COVID-19-positive ImmuneCODE repertoires, removing public or cross-reactive TCRs. Using the MIRA antigens, annotated TCRs were further analysed by specific ORF or by position within an ORF. Breadth was defined as the number of annotated unique rearrangements divided by the total number of unique productive rearrangements, and depth was defined as the summed frequency of the annotated unique rearrangements. Group comparisons of TCR breadth used two-sided Wilcoxon rank-sum tests. TCRdb's version of the immuneACCESS table is confined to in-frame rearrangements and falls short of the full clone set. An unresolved V gene accounts for under half of the shortfall where checked; the remainder is of unknown origin. For V, J and clone size, that table is used; D and trimming come from the DNA. This sample lists 400,000 to 500,000 clones; 85% to 90% were detected once. Of the sample, less than 4% falls within the top ten clones.

Notes on this clone: What this receptor recognizes is not known. No base-level quality is on record; no much larger clone is a single base apart.

This clonotype was obtained from a person aged 18-65 years who received the Ad26.COV2.S COVID-19 vaccine or a placebo. Recombination connected TRBV4-3 to TRBJ1-1, with 9 bases matching TRBD1. Sequenced material: peripheral blood, taken in a trial of Ad26.COV2.S vaccine versus placebo. The CDR3 protein is CASSQHPDRGNTEAFF. The nucleotide sequence reads TGCGCCAGCAGCCAACACCCGGACAGGGGGAACACTGAAGCTTTCTTT.